A single sample is the source of the 21 T cell receptor beta chains below, sequenced in a study of vaccination and CD4 T cells after COVID-19. The treatment denotes: roughly nine-day PBMC culture with coronavirus spike peptide pools or control peptides (ViraFEST assay). The collection of CD4+ T cells from the unexposed donor took place before the COVID-19 pandemic (2011-2018). These TCRs' antigens remain unknown. At the Johns Hopkins FTIC core, DNA taken from cultured CD4+ T cells was sequenced by way of the Oncomine TCR Beta short-read assay. TCRdb itself ran the PCR reads through MiXCR, one entry per CDR3 protein. The repertoire includes more than 4,500 distinct CDR3 sequences, about 35% of them detected once, and more than 25% sits in the top ten. The sequencing sample was made of CD4+ T cells from blood, cultured in vitro. Every receptor here comes from a human donor in good health.

This clonotype was seen only a few times. The chain employs TRBV6-5 and TRBJ1-1; D is uncertain. The CDR3 totals 14 residues. V was shortened by 2 bases and J by 4 bases, with 11 bases between the two germline ends. Germline V gene sequence: CDR1 MNHEY, CDR2 SVGAGI. CDR3 DNA sequence: TGTGCCAGCAGTTACCAGCGGTGGGGCACTGAAGCTTTCTTT. It encodes CASSYQRWGTEAFF.

The chain employs TRBV24-1 and TRBJ1-2, with D uncertain. CDR1 KGHDR and CDR2 SFDVKD come from the germline V gene. The CDR3 sequence is 12 residues long. V lost 3 bases, J lost 10 bases, and 11 bases lay in between. The CDR3, as DNA: TGTGCCACCAGTGATGGGCGGACGGACTACACCTTC. This gives the protein CATSDGRTDYTF.

The rearrangement uses TRBV19 and TRBJ1-5, with 9 positions matching TRBD1. The CDR3 is made up of 17 amino acids. Germline CDR1 and CDR2: LNHDA and SQIVND (reference sequence). V shed 5 bases and J 3 bases; nucleotides not matched to a gene: 11. The CDR3 DNA reads TGTGCCAGTAGTCGTATGACAGGGGGGAATTCCAATCAGCCCCAGCATTTT. Translating it yields CASSRMTGGNSNQPQHF.

The chain combines TRBV12-3 or TRBV12-4 with TRBJ2-7, with D possibly being TRBD1 or TRBD2 (5 bases each). The germline V and J ends were trimmed by 1 base and 0 bases, with 10 bases remaining between them. The CDR3 consists of 15 residues. CDR3 DNA: TGTGCCAGCAGTTTAGGTGAGGGGAGCTCCTACGAGCAGTACTTC. Its protein is CASSLGEGSSYEQYF.

By share, this clonotype counts as medium-sized. This chain joins TRBV20-1 and TRBJ1-2, with 7 positions matching TRBD1. The germline CDR1 and CDR2 sequences are DFQATT and SNEGSKA (reference sequence). The V and J ends lost 3 bases and 5 bases, in that order; junction bases with no gene match: 15. The length of the CDR3 is 16 residues. The CDR3 DNA reads TGCAGTGCTAGTGCCTTCACCGGGACAGCGACTTATGGCTACACCTTC. Its translation: CSASAFTGTATYGYTF.

V gene TRBV6-5 combines with J gene TRBJ2-1; D is uncertain. The CDR3 consists of 13 residues. V lost 2 bases and J 9 bases, leaving 11 bases between the germline ends. The germline gives CDR1 MNHEY, CDR2 SVGAGI. Here the CDR3 reads CASSYPRVSEQFF. Written as DNA, the CDR3 is TGTGCCAGCAGTTACCCAAGAGTTTCTGAGCAGTTCTTC.

This chain connects TRBV15 to TRBJ1-2; tentatively, D is TRBD1 (5 bases). Trimming shortened V by 5 bases and J by 4 bases, and 8 bases separated the two germline ends. This CDR3 is 12 amino acids long. The germline V gene has CDR1 LNHNV and CDR2 YYDKDF (reference sequence). In DNA, the CDR3 is TGTGCCACCAGCGGGACCCCCTATGGCTACACCTTC. Residues: CATSGTPYGYTF.

The chain carries TRBV14 and TRBJ1-3; D ambiguous. CDR3 length: 13 residues. Germline CDR1 is SGHDN and CDR2 is FVKESK. With 1 base removed from V and 4 bases from J, the gap between germline ends came to 5 bases. The CDR3 reads CASSQGMGNTIYF. In nucleotides, the CDR3 is TGTGCCAGCAGCCAAGGGATGGGAAACACCATATATTTT.

In this sample, this clonotype turned up a few times. V is TRBV20-1 and J is TRBJ2-3; tentative D call: TRBD2 (5 bases). The V end lost 6 bases, the J end lost 1 base, and 20 bases lay between the germline ends. The CDR3 covers 16 residues. From germline, CDR1 is DFQATT and CDR2 SNEGSKA (reference sequence). Written as DNA, the CDR3 is TGCAGTGCCATGCCGCCCCCGCTAGCCGGCACAGATACGCAGTATTTT. Protein sequence: CSAMPPPLAGTDTQYF.

This clonotype occurred a few times. The chain has TRBV7-6 and TRBJ2-3; D may be TRBD2 (6 bases). The CDR3 has 17 amino acids. V lost 5 bases and J 0 bases, leaving 18 bases between the germline ends. CDR1 and CDR2 (germline): SGHVS, FNYEAQ. CDR3 region: CASSARIGTSSTDTQYF. The CDR3 region has the DNA TGTGCCAGCAGCGCGCGGATCGGGACTTCTAGCACAGATACGCAGTATTTT.

In this sample, this clonotype turned up a few times. J is TRBJ1-5 and V is TRBV2; D is unclear. From germline, CDR1 is SNHLY and CDR2 FYNNEI. Deletions cut 6 bases from V and 7 bases from J, with 10 bases between. The CDR3 covers 12 residues. The CDR3 loop reads CASRGLNQPQHF. In nucleotides, the CDR3 is TGTGCCAGCAGGGGTTTAAACCAGCCCCAGCATTTT.

A few counts support this clonotype. The chain links TRBV19 to TRBJ1-6; D remains unclear. The germline V gene has CDR1 LNHDA and CDR2 SQIVND (reference sequence). Trimming removed 3 bases from V and 9 bases from J, with 9 bases in between. The CDR3 consists of 13 residues. CDR3 in DNA: TGTGCCAGTAGTATTAACTGGGGTTCACCCCTCCACTTT. Translated: CASSINWGSPLHF.

This clonotype occurred a few times. The chain couples TRBV11-2 to TRBJ1-1, with unresolved D. Trimming removed 5 bases from V and 1 base from J, with 11 bases in between. Germline assignment: CDR1 SGHAT and CDR2 FQNNGV. The length of the CDR3 is 14 residues. Here the CDR3 reads CASSPSGANTEAFF. CDR3 bases: TGTGCCAGCAGCCCATCTGGAGCGAACACTGAAGCTTTCTTT.

In this sample, this clonotype turned up a few times. The V and J genes are TRBV7-3 and TRBJ1-1; 8 bases agree with TRBD1. V lost 0 bases and J lost 1; bases outside the gene matches: 1. CDR3 length equals 15 residues. Germline loops: CDR1 SGHTA, CDR2 FQGTGA. The CDR3 DNA follows: TGTGCCAGCAGCTTAACAGGGACAGGGAACACTGAAGCTTTCTTT. Protein sequence: CASSLTGTGNTEAFF.

In its sample, this clonotype was seen a few times. The chain couples TRBV20-1 to TRBJ1-2, with TRBD1 identical over 11 bases. In germline, CDR1 is DFQATT, CDR2 SNEGSKA (reference sequence). The V and J ends lost 3 bases and 4 bases, in that order; junction bases with no gene match: 1. This CDR3 has 13 residues. The CDR3 reads CSASGTGGYGYTF. The CDR3 nucleotides are TGCAGTGCTAGCGGGACAGGGGGCTATGGCTACACCTTC.

V and J are TRBV18 and TRBJ1-1; 8 bases fit TRBD1. Per the germline V gene, CDR1 is KGHSH and CDR2 is LQKENI. The CDR3 spans 14 residues. Trimming at V came to 6 bases and at J to 2 bases, leaving 5 bases not matched to a gene. As DNA, the CDR3 is TGTGCCAGCTCCCCCGGACAGGGTAACACTGAAGCTTTCTTT. Its translation: CASSPGQGNTEAFF.

V gene TRBV30 combines with J gene TRBJ1-2; D gene uncertain. This CDR3 contains 14 residues. V gave up 1 base and J gave up 2 bases, with 11 bases separating them. Germline CDR1 GTSNPN, CDR2 SVGIG (reference sequence). The CDR3 reads CAWSGGITNYGYTF. For the CDR3, the DNA is TGTGCCTGGAGTGGCGGAATAACAAACTATGGCTACACCTTC. Combining the CDR3 with reference TRBV30 and TRBJ1-2 gives the whole variable domain SQTIHQWPATLVQPVGSPLSLECTVEGTSNPNLYWYRQAAGRGLQLLFYSVGIGQISSEVPQNLSASRPQDRQFILSSKKLLLSDSGFYLCAWSGGITNYGYTFGSGTRLTVV.

The V and J genes are TRBV2 and TRBJ1-5; tentative D call: TRBD1 (5 bases). Per the germline V gene, CDR1 is SNHLY and CDR2 is FYNNEI. The V end lost 3 bases, the J end lost 1 base, and 10 bases lay between the germline ends. CDR3 length: 15 amino acids. The CDR3, as DNA: TGTGCCAGCAGTGAGCAGGGTACGAGCAATCAGCCCCAGCATTTT. Its translation is CASSEQGTSNQPQHF.

The chain recombines TRBV7-8 with TRBJ2-2, with unresolved D. V was trimmed by 2 bases and J by 1 base, leaving 5 bases between them. The CDR3 has 14 residues. Germline V gives CDR1 SGHVS, CDR2 FQNEAQ. The CDR3 DNA sequence: TGTGCCAGCAGCTTATTGCGGAACACCGGGGAGCTGTTTTTT. Its translation is CASSLLRNTGELFF.

V gene TRBV6-1 combines with J gene TRBJ2-7; D is possibly TRBD2 (5 bases). Trimming removed 9 bases from V and 9 bases from J, with 21 bases in between. Germline V gene lookup returns CDR1 MNHNS and CDR2 SASEGT. The CDR3 contains 13 residues. The CDR3 reads CASQTVGALVQYF. CDR3 nucleotides: TGTGCCAGTCAGACGGTGGGAGCTCTGGTGCAGTACTTC.

The genes are TRBV6-5 and TRBJ1-1; D not certain. From germline, CDR1 is MNHEY and CDR2 SVGAGI. V gave up 4 bases and J gave up 4 bases, with 13 bases separating them. The CDR3 totals 14 residues. The CDR3 region has the DNA TGTGCCAGCAGTTTCTCGTCTGGAGGCACTGAAGCTTTCTTT. This sequence encodes CASSFSSGGTEAFF.